Detailed here is one T cell receptor beta chain. Libraries were prepared by immunoSEQ multiplex PCR; TCRdb keeps only in-frame clonotypes and omits some of them. The sample yields roughly 60,000 clones, more than 75% seen once. The sample originates from a study of technical replicates of blood from several donors. Germline loops: CDR1 SGHRS, CDR2 YFSETQ. Trimming pared 0 bases from V and 0 bases from J, leaving 8 bases between. The CDR3 is made up of 15 amino acids. The sequenced material came from PBMCs. The source of this sequence is a human donor in good health. Some clones in this sample may be carry-over from other donors' samples. The chain carries TRBV5-1 and TRBJ2-3; D unresolved. The CDR3 spells CASSLVVFSTDTQYF. The CDR3, as DNA: TGCGCCAGCAGCTTGGTAGTCTTCAGCACAGATACGCAGTATTTT.